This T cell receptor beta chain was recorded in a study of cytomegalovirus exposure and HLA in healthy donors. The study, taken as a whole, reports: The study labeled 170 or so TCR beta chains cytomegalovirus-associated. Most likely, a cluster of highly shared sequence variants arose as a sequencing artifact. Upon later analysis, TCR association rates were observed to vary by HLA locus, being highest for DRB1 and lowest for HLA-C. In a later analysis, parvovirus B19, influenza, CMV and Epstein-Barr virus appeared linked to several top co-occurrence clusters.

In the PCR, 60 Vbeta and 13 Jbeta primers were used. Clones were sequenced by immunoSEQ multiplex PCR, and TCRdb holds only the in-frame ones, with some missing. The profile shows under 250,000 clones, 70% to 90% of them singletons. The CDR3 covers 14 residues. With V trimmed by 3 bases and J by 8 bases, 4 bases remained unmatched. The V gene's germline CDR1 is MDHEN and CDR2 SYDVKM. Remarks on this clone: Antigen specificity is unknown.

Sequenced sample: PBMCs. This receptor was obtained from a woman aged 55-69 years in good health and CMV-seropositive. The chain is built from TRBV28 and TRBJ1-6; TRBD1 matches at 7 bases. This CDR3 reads CASSFRDSYSPLHF. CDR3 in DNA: TGTGCCAGCAGTTTCCGGGACAGTTATTCACCCCTCCACTTT.